This TCR beta chain stems from a study of long-term antiretroviral therapy in people with HIV. Amounts of roughly 0.85-10 million cryopreserved PBMC were held in the samples before DNA extraction. Trimming stripped 0 bases from V and 4 bases from J, with 4 bases between. CDR3 size: 12 residues. Per germline, CDR1 SGHRS and CDR2 YFSETQ. Survey level was the resolution at which the v3.0 immunoSEQ assay ran. Roughly 35,000-50,000 T-cell genomes per sample were the sequencing target. Sequenced by immunoSEQ multiplex PCR; TCRdb stores in-frame clones only, minus some. The sample records approximately 26,000 clones, roughly 90% being singletons. Concerning this clone: What it binds is not known. The sample has other DNA sequences that encode this CDR3 too.

Findings and caveats of the study: The study collected no data on ART adherence, viral resistance or therapy changes. Blood in the study was drawn between the mid-2000s and the late 2010s, possibly under older ART regimens, which may be less effective than current ones.

V is TRBV5-1 and J is TRBJ1-1; the D is unclear. This specimen consisted of unsorted PBMCs, obtained 1.8 years after starting antiretroviral therapy. This TCR was recovered from a woman in her late teens or twenties with HIV. The CDR3 nucleotides read TGCGCCAGCAGCTTGGGGGCCACTGAAGCTTTCTTT. This gives the protein CASSLGATEAFF.